This record covers a single T cell receptor (beta chain). Germline assignment: CDR1 SGHTA and CDR2 FQGNSA. The J segment lost 7 bases and the V segment lost 5 bases, leaving 15 bases of the junction unmatched. There are 16 residues in the CDR3. Here immunoSEQ multiplex PCR was the method, and the copy in TCRdb shows in-frame clones only, minus some. The repertoire holds 120,000 to 150,000 clones, with about 90% as singletons. The sample belongs to a study of control samples from healthy donors and cancer patients. The chain carries TRBV7-2 and TRBJ1-2, with 8 bases lining up with TRBD1. This clonotype originated in a young man in good health. Sequenced material: blood. CDR3 residues: CASSPYSGTGVSGYTF. CDR3 DNA sequence: TGTGCCAGCAGCCCTTATTCGGGGACAGGTGTTAGTGGCTACACCTTC.